The rows below give T cell receptor beta chains drawn from one sample of a study of T cells expressing NK-cell markers. TCRdb re-analyzed the 5' RACE reads; it lists each CDR3 protein once, without DNA. The table for this sample gives fewer than 550,000 distinct CDR3 sequences. Source material: blood T cells: a sorted CD56 or NKG2C T cell subset, CD4+ or CD8+ T cells, or bulk PBMC T cells (not recorded which). These receptors were collected from a woman in her forties or fifties in good health. The CDR3 runs from the conserved cysteine through the conserved F or W.

TRBJ2-7	TRBV12-3/TRBV12-4	CASSRKREGDYEQYF
TRBJ2-5	TRBV14	CASSQTGAGRNQYF
TRBJ1-5	TRBV7-2	CASSRAGLYNQPQHF
TRBJ2-7	TRBV4-1	CASSQAGTGGEQYF
TRBJ1-4	TRBV18	CASSPPQGESRKLFF
TRBJ2-3	TRBV5-1	CASSLTLAAARDTQYF
TRBJ2-5	TRBV19	CASSIPSGTGGETQYF
TRBJ2-5	TRBV28	CASKNEGDRVTETQYF
TRBJ2-1	TRBV19	CASSIVTGLAGTEQFF
TRBJ2-4	TRBV5-1	CASSLGGTATLDIQYF
TRBJ2-7	TRBV7-6	CASSQGTGEIYEQYF
TRBJ2-3	TRBV7-2	CASSPDLGVDTQYF
TRBJ2-3	TRBV5-1	CASSSGLAGVVDTQYF
TRBJ2-2	TRBV5-5	CASRNYGPSNTGELFF
TRBJ2-5	TRBV4-1	CASSQGIKETQYF
TRBJ2-2	TRBV11-2	CASSFLSANTGELFF
TRBJ1-3	TRBV29-1	CSVDVGQGRGNTIYF
TRBJ1-2	TRBV29-1	CSATSGSGYGYTF
TRBJ1-5	TRBV11-2	CASSPGQFSNQPQHF
TRBJ2-1	TRBV3-1	CASSHGTSGDNEQFF
TRBJ2-7	TRBV7-7	CASSFYARESHEQYF
TRBJ2-1	TRBV5-1	CASSAEVGEQFF
TRBJ1-6	TRBV19	CASTTGSQNSPLHF
TRBJ2-2	TRBV7-6	CASSPGGGGADTGELFF
TRBJ1-1	TRBV7-9	CASTGTAYTEAFF
TRBJ1-1	TRBV5-8	CASQQLVGPRGTEAFF
TRBJ2-7	TRBV2	CASSGTRSSYEQYF
TRBJ2-2	TRBV29-1	CSVEDAGTGELFF
TRBJ2-5	TRBV7-2	CASSPRGAAARETQYF
TRBJ1-2	TRBV20-1	CSARPIGQISNYGYTF
TRBJ2-7	TRBV7-9	CASSDGGQGINHQAYEQYF
TRBJ2-2	TRBV15	CATSRGGTSGTGELFF
TRBJ1-6	TRBV27	CASSRDSTLNSPLHF
TRBJ1-2	TRBV10-3	CAISTATYGYTF
TRBJ1-5	TRBV24-1	CATCVPAPHQPQHF
TRBJ2-1	TRBV6-1	CASSAYRARSNEQFF
TRBJ2-3	TRBV20-1	CSARTRGDTQYF
TRBJ1-1	TRBV12-3/TRBV12-4	CASSRSGARGNTEAFF
TRBJ2-5	TRBV24-1	CATRNTGEETQYF
TRBJ2-2	TRBV5-1	CASSTTSNTGELFF
TRBJ2-1	TRBV18	CASSQEGKGLEQFF
TRBJ1-2	TRBV29-1	CSVGVSIQTKNYGYTF
TRBJ2-1	TRBV29-1	CSVVPTPGTVINEQFF
TRBJ2-7	TRBV29-1	CSVGQGSTYEQYF
TRBJ2-6	TRBV5-1	CASSLVPESGTGANVLTF
TRBJ2-1	TRBV4-1	CASSQGEYLNEQFF
TRBJ2-1	TRBV7-8	CASSLATGGGFF
TRBJ2-4	TRBV27	CASSPRIAKNIQYF
TRBJ2-5	TRBV20-1	CSANPTSGRETRYF
TRBJ2-1	TRBV20-1	CSARDDSQNFNEQFF
TRBJ2-6	TRBV7-9	CASSLGSRGRLSGANVLTF
TRBJ2-6	TRBV10-1	CARIQGPGVLTF
TRBJ2-5	TRBV27	CASGPSGAGETQYF
TRBJ2-1	TRBV25-1	CASSERTGPRNEQFF